This record concerns one T cell receptor (beta chain) sequence. A far larger clone is just one base off, so this is likely a read error. The sample has other DNA sequences that encode this CDR3 too. The data derive from a study of shared clonotypes between healthy human individuals. The assay ran at deep level. The replicate PCRs on unsorted PBMC were given around 280 ng DNA, which is around 31,000 T cell genomes. Original data processing: ImmunoSEQ output lacked quality scores and full-length reads, limiting matched filtering. Measured with immunoSEQ multiplex PCR; TCRdb has only the in-frame clones, and not every one. V and J calls plus clone size are reproduced from that table; the DNA served to infer D and trimming. The table has around 510,000 clones, about 80% seen once; the top ten hold around 12%. Only Caucasian adults living in Nashville, Tennessee served as donors. The CDR3 length is 13 residues. Germline values: CDR1 MGHRA, CDR2 YSYEKL.

The source material was PBMCs. This sequence was found in a woman between 35 and 50 years old in good health. Some clones in this sample may be carry-over from other donors' samples. The rearrangement links TRBV4-1 to TRBJ1-5; D gene uncertain. The CDR3 loop reads CASSQQVNQPQHF. As DNA, the CDR3 is TGCGCCAGCAGCCAACAGGTGAATCAGCCTCAGCATTTT.